This TCR beta chain was sequenced during a study of T cell responses to AZD1222 COVID-19 vaccine. The overall study: Second-dose intervals of approximately 4 or approximately 12 weeks were pooled.

Sequenced by immunoSEQ multiplex PCR; TCRdb stores in-frame clones only, minus some. The sample yields 150,000 or so clones, about 88% seen once. Study-wide results and caveats: Elevations in Spike-specific TCR breadth and depth followed administration of two AZD1222 doses. Most donors were white British, females outnumbered males, and clonal diversity was possibly underestimated. There were vaccine-associated CD4 TCRs across spike, dominant at 160-218 and 743-854.

The CDR3 contains 14 residues. CDR1 and CDR2 from the germline V gene are SEHNR and FQNEAQ (reference sequence). Trimming left V 5 bases short and J 1 base short, with 11 bases between. Of note for this clone: Antigen unknown.

V usage is TRBV7-9 and J usage is TRBJ1-1; D remains ambiguous. The source is an adult in good health. The sequenced sample was peripheral blood, obtained on day 0 of AZD1222 vaccination. This CDR3 is CASSSPLANTEAFF. The CDR3 nucleotides read TGTGCCAGCAGCAGCCCTTTGGCGAACACTGAAGCTTTCTTT.